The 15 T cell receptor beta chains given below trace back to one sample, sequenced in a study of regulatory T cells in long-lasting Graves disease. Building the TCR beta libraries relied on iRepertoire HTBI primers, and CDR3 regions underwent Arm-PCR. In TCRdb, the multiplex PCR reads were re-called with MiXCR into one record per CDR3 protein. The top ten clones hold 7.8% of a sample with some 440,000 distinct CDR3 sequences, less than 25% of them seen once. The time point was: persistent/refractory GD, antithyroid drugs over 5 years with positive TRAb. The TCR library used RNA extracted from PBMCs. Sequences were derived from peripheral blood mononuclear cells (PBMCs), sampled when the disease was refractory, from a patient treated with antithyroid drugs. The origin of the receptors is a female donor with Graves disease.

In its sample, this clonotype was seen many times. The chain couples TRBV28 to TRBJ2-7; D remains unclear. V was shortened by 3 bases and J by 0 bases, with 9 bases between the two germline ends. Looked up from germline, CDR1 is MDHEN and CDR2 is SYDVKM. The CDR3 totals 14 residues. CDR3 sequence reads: CASSFESISYEQYF. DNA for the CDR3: TGTGCCAGCAGTTTTGAGAGCATCTCCTACGAGCAGTACTTC.

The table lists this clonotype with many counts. CDR3 DNA: TGTGCCAGCGGTAATAGCGGGAGGGCTTACGAGCAGTACTTC. As protein: CASGNSGRAYEQYF. The chain links TRBV6-1 to TRBJ2-7; 11 positions agree with TRBD2. The germline CDR1 and CDR2 sequences are MNHNS and SASEGT. The CDR3 covers 14 residues. The V segment lost 8 bases and the J segment 4 bases; nucleotides outside the gene matches: 7.

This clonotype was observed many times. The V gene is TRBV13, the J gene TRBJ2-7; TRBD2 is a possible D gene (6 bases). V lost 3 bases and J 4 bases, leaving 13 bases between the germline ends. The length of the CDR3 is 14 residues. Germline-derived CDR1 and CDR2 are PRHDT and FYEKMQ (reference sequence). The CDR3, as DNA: TGTGCCAGCAGCTTGCGGGGTCTCTTATACGAGCAGTACTTC. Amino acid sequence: CASSLRGLLYEQYF.

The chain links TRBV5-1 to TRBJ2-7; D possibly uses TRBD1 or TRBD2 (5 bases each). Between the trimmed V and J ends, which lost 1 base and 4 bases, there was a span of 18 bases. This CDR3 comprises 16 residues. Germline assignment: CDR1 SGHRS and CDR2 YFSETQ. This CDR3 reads CASSLNPGTGNYEQYF. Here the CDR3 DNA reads TGCGCCAGCAGCTTGAATCCCGGGACGGGCAATTACGAGCAGTACTTC.

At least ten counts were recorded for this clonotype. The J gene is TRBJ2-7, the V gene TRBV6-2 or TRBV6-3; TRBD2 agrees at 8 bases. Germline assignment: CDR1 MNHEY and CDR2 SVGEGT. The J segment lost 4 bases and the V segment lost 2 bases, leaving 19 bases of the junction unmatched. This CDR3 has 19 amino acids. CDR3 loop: CASSYPQGNPAGGVYEQYF. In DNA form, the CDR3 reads TGTGCCAGCAGTTACCCGCAAGGGAACCCCGCGGGAGGTGTTTACGAGCAGTACTTC.

CDR3 nucleotide sequence: TGCAGCGTTGCAACGGGGCTCACCGGGGAGCTGTTTTTT. Amino acids: CSVATGLTGELFF. This chain joins TRBV29-1 and TRBJ2-2, with D perhaps matching TRBD1 or TRBD2 (5 bases each). CDR3 length equals 13 residues. Deletions cut 4 bases from V and 4 bases from J, with 10 bases between. The germline V gene encodes CDR1 SQVTM and CDR2 ANQGSEA.

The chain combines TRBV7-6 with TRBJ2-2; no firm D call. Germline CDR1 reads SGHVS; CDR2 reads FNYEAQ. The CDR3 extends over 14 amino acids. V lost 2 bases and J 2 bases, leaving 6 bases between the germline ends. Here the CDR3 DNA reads TGTGCCAGCAGCTTATGGCCTAACACCGGGGAGCTGTTTTTT. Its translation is CASSLWPNTGELFF.

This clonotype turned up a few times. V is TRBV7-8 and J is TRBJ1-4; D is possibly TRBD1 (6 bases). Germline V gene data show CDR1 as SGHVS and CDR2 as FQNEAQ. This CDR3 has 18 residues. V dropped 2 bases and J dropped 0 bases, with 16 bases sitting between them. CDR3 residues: CASSLYAGQPATNEKLFF. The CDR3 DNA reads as TGTGCCAGCAGCTTATATGCGGGACAACCAGCAACTAATGAAAAACTGTTTTTT.

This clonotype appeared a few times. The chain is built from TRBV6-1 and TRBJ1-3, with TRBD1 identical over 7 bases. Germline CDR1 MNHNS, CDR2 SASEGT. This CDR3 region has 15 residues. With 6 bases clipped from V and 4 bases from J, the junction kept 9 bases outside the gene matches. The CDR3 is CASRAEGAHGNTIYF. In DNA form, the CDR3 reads TGTGCCAGCAGAGCCGAGGGGGCACACGGAAACACCATATATTTT.

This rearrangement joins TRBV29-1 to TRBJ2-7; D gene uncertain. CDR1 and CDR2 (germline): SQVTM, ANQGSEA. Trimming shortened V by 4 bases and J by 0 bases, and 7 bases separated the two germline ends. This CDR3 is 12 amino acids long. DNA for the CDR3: TGCAGCGTTGTGGGTAACTCCTACGAGCAGTACTTC. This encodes CSVVGNSYEQYF.

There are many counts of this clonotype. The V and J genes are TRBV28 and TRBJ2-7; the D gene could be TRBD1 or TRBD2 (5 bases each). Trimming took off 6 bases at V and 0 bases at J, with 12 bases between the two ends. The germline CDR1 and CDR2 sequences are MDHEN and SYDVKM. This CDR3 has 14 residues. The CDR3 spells CASSSPGTSYEQYF. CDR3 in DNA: TGTGCCAGCAGCTCCCCAGGGACCTCCTACGAGCAGTACTTC.

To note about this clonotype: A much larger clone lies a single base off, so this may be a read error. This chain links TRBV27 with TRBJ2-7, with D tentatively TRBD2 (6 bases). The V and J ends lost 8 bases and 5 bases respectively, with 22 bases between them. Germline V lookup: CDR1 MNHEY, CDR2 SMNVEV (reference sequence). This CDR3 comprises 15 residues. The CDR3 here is CASGPSPATSHEQYF. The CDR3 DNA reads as TGTGCCAGCGGCCCTTCCCCCGCGACTAGTCACGAGCAGTACTTC.

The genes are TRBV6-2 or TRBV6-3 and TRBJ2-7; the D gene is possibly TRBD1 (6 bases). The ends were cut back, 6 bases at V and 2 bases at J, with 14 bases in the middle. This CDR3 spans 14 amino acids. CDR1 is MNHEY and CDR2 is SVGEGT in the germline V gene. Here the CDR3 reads CASRQAGTTYEQYF. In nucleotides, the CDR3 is TGTGCCAGCAGACAAGCCGGGACAACCTACGAGCAGTACTTC.

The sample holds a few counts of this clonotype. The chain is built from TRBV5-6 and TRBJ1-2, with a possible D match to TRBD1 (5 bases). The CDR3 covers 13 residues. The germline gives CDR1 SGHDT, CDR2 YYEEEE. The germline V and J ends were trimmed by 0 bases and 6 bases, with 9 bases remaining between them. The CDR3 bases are TGTGCCAGCAGCTTGGCCAGGGTGGATGGCTACACCTTC. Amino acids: CASSLARVDGYTF.

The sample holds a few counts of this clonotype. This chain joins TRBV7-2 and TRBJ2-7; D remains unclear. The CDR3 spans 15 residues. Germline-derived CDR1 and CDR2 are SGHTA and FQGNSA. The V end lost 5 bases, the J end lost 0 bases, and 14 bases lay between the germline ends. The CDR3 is CASSPAAASSYEQYF. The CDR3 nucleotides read TGTGCCAGCAGCCCGGCGGCGGCAAGCTCCTACGAGCAGTACTTC.